This T cell receptor (beta chain) was sequenced in a study of T cell responses to AZD1222 COVID-19 vaccine (dated by TCRdb to the early 2020s). Looking at the study overall: Because spike-specific TCR depth and breadth did not differ between the two schedules, AZD1222 recipients who got a second dose at roughly 4 weeks were pooled with those who got a second dose at roughly 12 weeks. Trial participants were enrolled by age into 18-55, 56-69 and 70-plus year subgroups, with roughly 150, 30 and 60 TCR-sequenced participants respectively. A total of 233 trial participants underwent TCR sequencing, of whom 200 to 220 had received two doses of AZD1222 and about 25 had received two doses of the MenACWY control vaccine.

The time point label here, explained by the study, means: baseline before first vaccination. Vaccinee samples were obtained from the UK trials COV001 and COV002, which included a single-blind randomized controlled phase 2/3 trial of AZD1222 (ChAdOx1 nCoV-19) in healthy adults. For TCRbeta chain sequencing, PBMC samples were collected from trial participants at day 0 and at day 28 after the second dose. The CDR3 holds 13 amino acids from the cysteine to the phenylalanine. CDR3 DNA only is kept here, 39 bases in frame from base 1. V has 6 bases trimmed and J has 6 bases trimmed; junction bases matching no gene number 9. The germline V gene supplies CDR1 SQVTM and CDR2 ANQGSEA. In the case of this clone: The target of this receptor is not known. No base qualities exist here, and no much larger clone lies one base off it.

Study-level results and caveats: Conclusions about previously exposed vaccinees are limited, since just 6 or 7 AZD1222 recipients were seropositive for SARS-CoV-2 at baseline. Spike-specific TCR breadth and depth rose significantly after two AZD1222 doses compared with day 0 and with MenACWY recipients. In the small 56-69-year group, the increase in depth fell short of significance, most likely because of low power. The vaccine-associated CD4 TCRs covered the entire spike protein, and the dominant responses fell in regions 160-218 and 743-854. Participants were mostly white British and included more females than males, and it was suggested by the authors that clonal diversity may have been underestimated. Nearly half of unique spike-specific TCRs reportedly recognized epitopes outside regions mutated in the B.1.351 and B.1.1.7 variants. Because no day 14 peak-response samples were available, the repertoires could be characterized only after the peak T cell response.

The CDR3 regions of human TCRbeta chains were analyzed by immunosequencing. The published analysis was carried out like this. TCRs in the repertoires were matched against a reference library of SARS-CoV-2-specific TCRs that had been generated with the MIRA antigen-specificity platform. Breadth was defined as the fraction of unique TCRs that were SARS-CoV-2-associated. Depth was defined as the fraction of total T cells that were SARS-CoV-2-associated. Using the MIRA data, each spike-specific TCR was mapped to the spike region that the TCR reacts to and placed in a CD4 or CD8 class. Log10-transformed breadth and depth values were compared by one-way ANOVA with Sidak's multiple comparisons tests. TCRdb limited this immuneACCESS table to in-frame rearrangements with V and J called. A share of clones is missing; checked studies link under half to unresolved V genes, and the rest is unexplained. Clone size and V and J calls were adopted from that table, with D and trimming inferred from the DNA. Present in this sample are under 150,000 clones, approximately 90% of which were seen just once. The biggest ten clones account for 1.1% of the sample.

The clonotype comes from an adult in good health. The sequence links TRBV29-1 to TRBJ1-2, with 8 middle bases fitting TRBD1. This material consisted of peripheral blood, taken on day 0 of AZD1222 vaccination. The encoded CDR3 is CSVGERQGNGYTF. The nucleotide sequence is TGCAGCGTGGGGGAAAGACAGGGGAATGGCTACACCTTC.